The text below deals with one T cell receptor beta chain. Its matching antigen is unknown. This sample was taken from a study of CD8+CD57+ T cells in acquired aplastic anemia. Study conclusions and caveats: Patients and controls shared twenty-nine CD8+ CDR3 sequences.

The CDR3 extends over 16 amino acids. Per the germline V gene, CDR1 is SGHRS and CDR2 is YFSETQ. Trimming took off 4 bases at V and 1 base at J, with 16 bases between the two ends. By flow cytometry, patients selected for sequencing had shown an expansion of CD8+CD57+ cells. The TCR beta profiling, which covered VDJ combination and CDR3 sequence, was carried out using genomic DNA as the template. TCRdb re-analysed the reads in MiXCR, keeping a single row per CDR3 protein. The table shows roughly 200,000 distinct CDR3 sequences, with about 62% occurring only once. The sequenced sample was sorted CD4+, CD8+, or CD8+CD57+ T cells (not recorded which) from PBMCs. The chain links TRBV5-1 to TRBJ2-3; weak D call: TRBD1 (6 bases). This sequence originates from a human donor with aplastic anemia. Written as DNA, the CDR3 is TGCGCCAGCAGCCCAGAAACAGGGAGCGGCACAGATACGCAGTATTTT. Protein product: CASSPETGSGTDTQYF.